A selection of T cell receptor beta chains follows, all from one sample in a study of CXCR3-negative and CXCR3-positive naive CD8 T cells. TCRdb reanalyzed the 5' RACE reads and collapses them to one entry per CDR3 protein, without DNA. The listing contains under 65,000 distinct CDR3 sequences. Sequencing used memory CD8+ T cells from blood. Receptor source: a human donor in good health. Some clones in this sample may be carry-over from other donors' samples. CDR3s include the opening cysteine and the closing phenylalanine or tryptophan. Fields, in order: CDR3 length, J gene, V gene, clone size, CDR3 protein. The listing skips clone size in some rows; elsewhere it reads once, few, many or a size class.

>14|TRBJ2-7|TRBV13|-
CASSKTGERNEQYF
>13|TRBJ2-3|TRBV5-1|-
CASSLVEAQEQYF
>16|TRBJ2-7|TRBV29-1|-
CSGTSGSSPNPYEQYF
>13|TRBJ1-3|TRBV6-5|-
CATTDFSGNTIYF
>13|TRBJ1-2|TRBV4-3|-
CASSQDRGYGYTF
>18|TRBJ1-5|TRBV28|-
CASSLWSVRQASNQPQHF
>13|TRBJ1-1|TRBV19|-
CASSLQGPTEAFF
>17|TRBJ1-5|TRBV28|-
CASSLSGIRDRAQPQHF
>19|TRBJ2-1|TRBV20-1|-
CSARAPSGIAEYSYNEQFF
>16|TRBJ2-3|TRBV14|-
CASSQLTSIAFDTQYF
>13|TRBJ1-1|TRBV5-1|-
CASSPLLNTEAFF
>13|TRBJ2-1|TRBV29-1|-
CSVVAGFGNEQFF
>16|TRBJ2-1|TRBV4-1|-
CASSQAPTSGRNEQFF
>14|TRBJ2-3|TRBV10-3|-
CAISVAGAEDTQYF
>16|TRBJ2-7|TRBV15|-
CATSRDKGVGSYEQYF
>17|TRBJ1-5|TRBV7-9|-
CASSPIRAENSNQPQHF
>11|TRBJ2-7|TRBV6-2/TRBV6-3|-
CATGPLLEQYF
>14|TRBJ2-7|TRBV7-3|medium-sized
CASSLLAGPYEQYF
>14|TRBJ2-5|TRBV19|-
CASMSRGLQETQYF
>14|TRBJ2-7|TRBV14|-
CASNDRGIPYEQYF
>14|TRBJ2-5|TRBV9|-
CASSVRGEQETQYF
>18|TRBJ2-7|TRBV11-2|-
CASSPAVGETGNVYEQYF
>11|TRBJ1-1|TRBV29-1|-
CSVPQGYEAFF
>13|TRBJ2-2|TRBV20-1|-
CSARASGVRELFF
>15|TRBJ2-7|TRBV7-9|-
CASSLTGGAEYEQYF
>16|TRBJ2-1|TRBV14|-
CASRREGRGLWDEQFF
>11|TRBJ1-2|TRBV11-3|-
CASSLHYGYTF
>12|TRBJ1-6|TRBV29-1|-
CSVGQGAEPLHF
>14|TRBJ2-3|TRBV28|-
CASSLSQLTDTQYF
>17|TRBJ2-6|TRBV7-8|-
CASSGQGAGSGANVLTF
>14|TRBJ2-7|TRBV6-2/TRBV6-3|-
CASSYGSFPFEQYF
>14|TRBJ2-2|TRBV4-3|-
CASSQGAGSGELFF
>12|TRBJ1-1|TRBV7-9|-
CASRRMNTEAFF
>15|TRBJ2-1|TRBV6-2/TRBV6-3|-
CASSYVAGSYNEQFF
>14|TRBJ2-3|TRBV5-5|-
CASSFGTNTDTQYF
>14|TRBJ2-1|TRBV29-1|-
CSVYGLAGSDEQFF
>14|TRBJ1-1|TRBV30|-
CAWSLDRGNTEAFF
>17|TRBJ2-2|TRBV7-2|-
CASSHPGHTAYTGELFF
>15|TRBJ2-5|TRBV10-2|-
CASSEGLADQETQYF
>14|TRBJ1-1|TRBV29-1|-
CSVDPHGRDTEAFF
>14|TRBJ2-3|TRBV29-1|-
CSVELRVDTDTQYF
>16|TRBJ2-7|TRBV20-1|-
CSARDSQGRFSYEQYF
>16|TRBJ2-1|TRBV28|-
CASSLSAGSSYNEQFF
>13|TRBJ1-1|TRBV29-1|-
CSGETGGYTEAFF
>16|TRBJ1-6|TRBV20-1|-
CTTTRGAGVGNSPLHF
>16|TRBJ2-1|TRBV4-3|-
CASSQDLAGVTNEQFF
>11|TRBJ1-1|TRBV29-1|-
CSVVEWTEAFF
>13|TRBJ1-5|TRBV6-4|-
CASSEGSNQPQHF
>16|TRBJ1-1|TRBV4-3|-
CASSQDTSYGDTEAFF
>14|TRBJ1-1|TRBV28|-
CASSERVGALDAFF
>16|TRBJ2-7|TRBV4-2|-
CASSQATGDSSYEQYF
>14|TRBJ2-7|TRBV27|-
CAVGSRDRAYEQYF
>14|TRBJ2-3|TRBV5-4|-
CASSFLLSTDTQYF
>14|TRBJ2-2|TRBV4-1|-
CASSQGRDTGELFF
>14|TRBJ1-3|TRBV29-1|-
CSVEVDGIGNTIYF
>12|TRBJ2-5|TRBV7-9|-
CASSLGLETQYF
>19|TRBJ2-7|TRBV5-1|-
CASSTRLAGELSAVYEQYF
>17|TRBJ1-5|TRBV12-3/TRBV12-4|-
CASSSGGGRTSNQPQHF
>11|TRBJ2-7|TRBV29-1|-
CSVEEAYEQYF
>13|TRBJ2-1|TRBV7-3|-
CASSLGAAREQFF